The present entry profiles one TCR beta chain with its context. Antigen unknown. This sample stems from a study of PD-L1 blockade in urothelial cancer. Overall study: Study patients had been treated with 0 to 3 previous chemotherapy regimens.

Overall study findings and caveats: Patients with below-median pretreatment blood clonality survived longer. Tumor-associated clones in blood expanded more at 3 weeks in durable-benefit patients.

The cohort comprised individuals with locally advanced or metastatic urothelial carcinoma. Produced via immunoSEQ multiplex PCR; TCRdb's table is partial and in-frame only. This table has under 50,000 clones, over 75% appearing once. V was clipped by 11 bases and J by 4 bases, with 32 bases between them. The CDR3 has 18 residues. Per the germline V gene, CDR1 is SNHLY and CDR2 is FYNNEI. This specimen was PBMCs, taken around atezolizumab (anti-PD-L1) treatment. V and J are TRBV2 and TRBJ1-1, with D possibly being TRBD1 (5 bases). The clonotype comes from a man aged 65-85 years with urothelial cancer. CDR3 bases: TGTGCCGGCCAACTTCGAACCAGGGTAGGGTTGAATCCCACTGAAGCTTTCTTT. Translated: CAGQLRTRVGLNPTEAFF.